A selection of T cell receptor beta chains follows, all from one sample in a study of T-cell memory formation after mild COVID-19. In TCRdb, the 5' RACE reads were re-called with MiXCR into one record per CDR3 protein. The sample consists of about 400,000 distinct CDR3 sequences, 20% to 25% of them appearing once. Sequenced input: PBMCs or a T cell subset sorted from them (not recorded which). The source is an adult woman who had mild COVID-19 (a few samples of this study predate the infection). Cell type and time point are not known. CDR3s include the opening cysteine and the closing phenylalanine or tryptophan. D genes are given only for firm matches. Some rows have no size entry. The others give once, few or many, or a class for an expanded clone.

TRBV5-1	TRBD2	NA	TRBJ2-3	CASSFLPGDSGVVDTQYF
TRBV12-3/TRBV12-4	NA	NA	TRBJ1-2	CASSLVNGGYTF
TRBV24-1	TRBD1	NA	TRBJ1-1	CATEGTANTEAFF
TRBV7-9	TRBD1	few	TRBJ1-5	CASSLDGTGQSQHF
TRBV7-6	NA	NA	TRBJ2-3	CASSSPRGASRAITDTQYF
TRBV20-1	NA	few	TRBJ2-1	CSAPPSRAHEQFF
TRBV4-1	TRBD2	NA	TRBJ2-5	CASSQRGLAVETQYF
TRBV4-2	NA	few	TRBJ2-1	CASSQELSGMSYNEQFF
TRBV7-2	TRBD2	few	TRBJ2-1	CAKLGGAYEQFF
TRBV5-5	NA	many	TRBJ2-3	CASSPTSDTQYF
TRBV7-3	TRBD2	NA	TRBJ2-1	CASSRLSLAGAYNEQFF
TRBV29-1	TRBD2	few	TRBJ2-1	CSVEEAGVGNEQFF
TRBV18	NA	few	TRBJ1-5	CASSLTGPNQPQHF
TRBV18	NA	few	TRBJ1-5	CASSPPDSHNQPQHF
TRBV7-3	TRBD1	few	TRBJ2-1	CASSYLRDRCYNEQFF
TRBV29-1	NA	NA	TRBJ2-4	CSVVAGGTNIQYF
TRBV5-5	NA	NA	TRBJ1-4	CASSPYDRRSTNEKLFF
TRBV6-1	TRBD2	NA	TRBJ2-1	CASSEGLAYSNEQFF